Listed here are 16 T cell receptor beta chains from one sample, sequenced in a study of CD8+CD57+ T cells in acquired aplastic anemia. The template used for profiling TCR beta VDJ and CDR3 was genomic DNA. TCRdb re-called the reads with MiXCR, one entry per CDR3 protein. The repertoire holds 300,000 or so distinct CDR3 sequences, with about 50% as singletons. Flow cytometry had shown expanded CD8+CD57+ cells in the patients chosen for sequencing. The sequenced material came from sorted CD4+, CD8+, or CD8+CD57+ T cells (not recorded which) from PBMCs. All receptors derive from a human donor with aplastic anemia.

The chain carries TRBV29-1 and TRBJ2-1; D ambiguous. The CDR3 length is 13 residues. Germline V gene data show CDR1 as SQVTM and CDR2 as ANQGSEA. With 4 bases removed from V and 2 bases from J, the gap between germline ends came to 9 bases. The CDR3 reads CSVGTWPYNEQFF. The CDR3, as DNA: TGCAGCGTTGGAACATGGCCCTACAATGAGCAGTTCTTC.

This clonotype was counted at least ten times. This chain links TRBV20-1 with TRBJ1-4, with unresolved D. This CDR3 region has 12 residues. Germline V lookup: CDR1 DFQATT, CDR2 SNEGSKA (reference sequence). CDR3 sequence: CSFSWFGEKLFF. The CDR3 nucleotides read TGCTCCTTTTCCTGGTTCGGTGAAAAACTGTTTTTT.

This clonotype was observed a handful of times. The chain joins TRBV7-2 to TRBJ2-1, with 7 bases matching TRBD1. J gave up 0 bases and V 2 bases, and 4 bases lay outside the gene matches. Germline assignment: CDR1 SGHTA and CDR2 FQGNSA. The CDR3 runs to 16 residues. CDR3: CASSLIGDSSYNEQFF. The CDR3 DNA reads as TGTGCCAGCAGCTTAATAGGGGACAGCTCCTACAATGAGCAGTTCTTC.

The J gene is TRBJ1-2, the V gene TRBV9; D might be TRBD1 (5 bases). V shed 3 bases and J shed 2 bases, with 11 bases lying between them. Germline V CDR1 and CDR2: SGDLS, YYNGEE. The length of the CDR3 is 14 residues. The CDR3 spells CASSDTGGNYGYTF. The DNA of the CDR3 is TGTGCCAGCAGCGACACTGGGGGGAACTATGGCTACACCTTC.

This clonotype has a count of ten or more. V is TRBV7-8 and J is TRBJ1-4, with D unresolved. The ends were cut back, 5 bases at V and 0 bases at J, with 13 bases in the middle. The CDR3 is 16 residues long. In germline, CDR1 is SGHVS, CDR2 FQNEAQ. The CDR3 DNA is TGTGCCAGCAGCAAGTTTTCGGCTGCAACTAATGAAAAACTGTTTTTT. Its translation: CASSKFSAATNEKLFF. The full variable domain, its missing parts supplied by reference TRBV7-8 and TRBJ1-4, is GAGVSQSPRYKVAKRGQDVALRCDPISGHVSLFWYQQALGQGPEFLTYFQNEAQLDKSGLPSDRFFAERPEGSVSTLKIQRTQQEDSAVYLCASSKFSAATNEKLFFGSGTQLSVL.

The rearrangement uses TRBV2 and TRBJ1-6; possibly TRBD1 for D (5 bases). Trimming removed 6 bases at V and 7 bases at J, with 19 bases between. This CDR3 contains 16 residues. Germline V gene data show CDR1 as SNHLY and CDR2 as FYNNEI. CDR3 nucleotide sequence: TGTGCCAGCAGCGCCTCTACACAGGCCCTAAATTCACCCCTCCACTTT. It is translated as CASSASTQALNSPLHF.

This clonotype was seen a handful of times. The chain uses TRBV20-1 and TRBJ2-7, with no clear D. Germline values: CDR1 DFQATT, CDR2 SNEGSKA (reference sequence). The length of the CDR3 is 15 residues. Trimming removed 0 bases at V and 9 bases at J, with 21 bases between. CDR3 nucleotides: TGCAGTGCTAGAGATCCCGGTCAGGAGCTCGTAACGCAGTACTTC. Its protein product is CSARDPGQELVTQYF.

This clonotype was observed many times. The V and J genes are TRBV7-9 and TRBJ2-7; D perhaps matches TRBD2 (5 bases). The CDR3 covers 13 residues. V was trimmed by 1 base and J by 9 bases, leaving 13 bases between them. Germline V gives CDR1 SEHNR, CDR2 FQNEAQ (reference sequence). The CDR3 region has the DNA TGTGCCAGCAGCTTAGGGCCACTACGGGGGCAGTACTTC. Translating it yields CASSLGPLRGQYF.

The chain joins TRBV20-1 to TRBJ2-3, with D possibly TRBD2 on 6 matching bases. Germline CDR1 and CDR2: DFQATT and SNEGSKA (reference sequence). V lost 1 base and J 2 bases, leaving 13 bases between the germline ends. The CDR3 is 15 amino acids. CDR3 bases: TGCAGTGCTAGAGTGTCAGGGAGGAACACAGATACGCAGTATTTT. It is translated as CSARVSGRNTDTQYF.

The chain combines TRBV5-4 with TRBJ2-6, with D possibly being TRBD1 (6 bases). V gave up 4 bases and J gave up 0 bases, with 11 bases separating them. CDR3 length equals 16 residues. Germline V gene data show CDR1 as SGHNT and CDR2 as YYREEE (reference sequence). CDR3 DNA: TGTGCCAGCAGCCCGACAGGTCGCTCTGGGGCCAACGTCCTGACTTTC. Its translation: CASSPTGRSGANVLTF.

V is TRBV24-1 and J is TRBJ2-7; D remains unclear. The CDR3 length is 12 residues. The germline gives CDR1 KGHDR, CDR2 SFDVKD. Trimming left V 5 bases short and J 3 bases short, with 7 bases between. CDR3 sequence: CATSATVYEQYF. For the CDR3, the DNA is TGTGCCACCAGTGCTACCGTCTACGAGCAGTACTTC.

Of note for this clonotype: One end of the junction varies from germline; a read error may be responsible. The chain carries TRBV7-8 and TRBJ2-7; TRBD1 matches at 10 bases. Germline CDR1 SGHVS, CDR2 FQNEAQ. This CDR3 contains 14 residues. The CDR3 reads CASGLSRDRGWQYF. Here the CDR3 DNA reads TGTGCCAGCGGCTTGTCCCGGGACAGGGGTTGGCAGTACTTC.

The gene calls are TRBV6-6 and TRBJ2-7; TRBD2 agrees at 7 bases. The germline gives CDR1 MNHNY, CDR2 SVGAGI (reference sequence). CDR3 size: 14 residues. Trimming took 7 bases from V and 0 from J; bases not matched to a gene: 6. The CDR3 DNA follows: TGTGCCAGCAAGCCGGGAGGCAGCTCCTACGAGCAGTACTTC. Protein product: CASKPGGSSYEQYF.

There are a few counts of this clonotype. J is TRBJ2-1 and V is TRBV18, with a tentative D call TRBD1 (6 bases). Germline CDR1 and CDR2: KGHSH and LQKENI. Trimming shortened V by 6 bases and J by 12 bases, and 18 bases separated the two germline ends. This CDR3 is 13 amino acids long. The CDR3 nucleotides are TGTGCCAGCTCGCCCCCGCAGGGGCCTATGCAGTTCTTC. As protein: CASSPPQGPMQFF.

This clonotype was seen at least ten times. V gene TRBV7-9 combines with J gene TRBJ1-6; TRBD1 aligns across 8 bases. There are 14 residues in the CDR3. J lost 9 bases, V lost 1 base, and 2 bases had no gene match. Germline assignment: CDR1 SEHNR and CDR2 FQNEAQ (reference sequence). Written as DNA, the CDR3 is TGTGCCAGCAGCTTAGGGACAGGGTTTTCACCCCTCCACTTT. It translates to CASSLGTGFSPLHF.

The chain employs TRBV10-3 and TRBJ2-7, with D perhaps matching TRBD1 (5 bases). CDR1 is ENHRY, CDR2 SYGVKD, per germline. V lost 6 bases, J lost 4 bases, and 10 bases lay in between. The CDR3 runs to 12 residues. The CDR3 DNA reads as TGTGCCATCAGGGACAACATTTACGAGCAGTACTTC. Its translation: CAIRDNIYEQYF.